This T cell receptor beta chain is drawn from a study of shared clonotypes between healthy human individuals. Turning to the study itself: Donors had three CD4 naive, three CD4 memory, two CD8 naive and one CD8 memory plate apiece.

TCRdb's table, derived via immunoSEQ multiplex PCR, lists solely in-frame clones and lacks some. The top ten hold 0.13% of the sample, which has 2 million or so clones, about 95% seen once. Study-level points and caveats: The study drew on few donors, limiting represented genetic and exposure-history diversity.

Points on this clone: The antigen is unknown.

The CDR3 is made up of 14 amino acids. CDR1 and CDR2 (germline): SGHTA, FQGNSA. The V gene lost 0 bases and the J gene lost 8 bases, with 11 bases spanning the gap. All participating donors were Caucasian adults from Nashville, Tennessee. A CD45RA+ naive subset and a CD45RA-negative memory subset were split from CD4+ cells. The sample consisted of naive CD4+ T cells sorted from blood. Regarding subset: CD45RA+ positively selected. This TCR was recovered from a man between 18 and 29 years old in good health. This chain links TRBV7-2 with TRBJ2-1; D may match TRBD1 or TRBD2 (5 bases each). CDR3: CASSLAQGVDEQFF. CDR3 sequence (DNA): TGTGCCAGCAGCTTAGCGCAGGGAGTGGATGAGCAGTTCTTC. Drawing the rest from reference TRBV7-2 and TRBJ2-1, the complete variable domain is GAGVSQSPSNKVTEKGKDVELRCDPISGHTALYWYRQSLGQGLEFLIYFQGNSAPDKSGLPSDRFSAERTGGSVSTLTIQRTQQEDSAVYLCASSLAQGVDEQFFGPGTRLTVL.